This T cell receptor (beta chain) stems from a study of shared clonotypes between healthy human individuals. In the study overall: The donor group consisted of two women and three men, aged 18 to 49.

A word on this clone: The antigen remains undetermined.

Clones were read by immunoSEQ multiplex PCR, and TCRdb kept only the in-frame ones, dropping some. The table has over a million clones, around 82% seen once. Study conclusions and caveats: In general, naive subsets displayed greater estimated richness than memory subsets did. Rarefaction showed that sequencing of sorted subsets was incomplete (despite large depth).

CDR3 size: 15 residues. Germline CDR1 and CDR2: MNHNY and SVGAGI (reference sequence). V lost 2 bases and J 0 bases, leaving 11 bases between the germline ends. Both subsets, CD45RA+ naive and CD45RA-negative memory, were split from the CD4+ cells. The receptor's source is a man aged 18 to 35 in good health. Some clones in this sample may be carry-over from other donors' samples. This chain connects TRBV6-6 to TRBJ2-7; weak D call: TRBD1 (5 bases). Sequencing was carried out using memory CD4+ T cells from PBMCs. This sample's subset: CD45RA-negative fraction. CDR3 protein: CASSYGAASSYEQYF. DNA for the CDR3: TGTGCCAGCAGTTACGGGGCAGCCAGCTCCTACGAGCAGTACTTC.